This T cell receptor (beta chain) appears in the sequencing data of a study of beta chain features in type 1 diabetes. The whole isolated RNA underwent reverse transcription, so sequencing captured expressed TCRB transcripts. Generated by immunoSEQ multiplex PCR, the TCRdb table keeps only in-frame clones and is missing some. Among 330,000 or so clones listed, 12% to 15% were seen once. CD4+ naive, central memory, regulatory and stem cell-like memory subsets were isolated by sorting on CD45RO/CCR7/CD25/CD127/CD95/CD27. The purity of all sorted populations exceeded 95%. This receptor was obtained from a young man in good health. Sequencing was done on a sample of central memory CD4+ T cells from blood.

The CDR3 DNA is TGTGCCAGCAGCTTACAGCCGGCAGTTGGAAACACCATATATTTT. Its protein is CASSLQPAVGNTIYF. V gene TRBV11-2 combines with J gene TRBJ1-3; D is unclear. V lost 2 bases to trimming and J lost 3 bases, with 11 bases between them. CDR3 length: 15 amino acids. Germline V gene lookup returns CDR1 SGHAT and CDR2 FQNNGV.